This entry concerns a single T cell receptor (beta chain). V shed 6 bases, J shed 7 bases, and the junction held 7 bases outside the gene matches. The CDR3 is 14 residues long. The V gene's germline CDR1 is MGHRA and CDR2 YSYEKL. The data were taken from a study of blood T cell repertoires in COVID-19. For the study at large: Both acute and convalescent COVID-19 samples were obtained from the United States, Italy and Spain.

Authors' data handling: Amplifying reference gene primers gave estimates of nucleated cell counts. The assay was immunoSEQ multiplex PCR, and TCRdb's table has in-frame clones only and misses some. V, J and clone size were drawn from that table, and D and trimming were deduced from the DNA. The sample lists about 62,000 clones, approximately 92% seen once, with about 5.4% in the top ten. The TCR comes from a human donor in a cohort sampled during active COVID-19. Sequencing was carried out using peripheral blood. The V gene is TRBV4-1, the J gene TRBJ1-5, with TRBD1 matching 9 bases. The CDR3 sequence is CASRGQGKGQPQHF. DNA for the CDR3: TGCGCCAGCAGGGGACAGGGTAAAGGGCAGCCCCAGCATTTT.